A selection of T cell receptor beta chains follows, all from one sample in a study of T-cell memory formation after mild COVID-19. TCRdb re-called the 5' RACE reads through MiXCR, storing one row per CDR3 protein. The sample contains fewer than 500,000 distinct CDR3 sequences, 25% of which appear only once. Material: PBMCs or a T cell subset sorted from them (not recorded which). The receptors originated from an adult woman who had mild COVID-19 (a few samples of this study predate the infection). Cell type and time point are not known. The CDR3 runs from the conserved cysteine through the conserved F or W. Each record gives: J gene, V gene, clone size, D gene, CDR3 protein, CDR3 DNA. D genes are given only for firm matches. Rows may omit the clone size; those that give it use once, few, many or a size class.

TRBJ2-7 TRBV7-2 NA NA CASSLANYGSYEQYF TGTGCCAGCAGCTTAGCTAACTATGGGAGCTACGAGCAGTACTTC
TRBJ1-2 TRBV3-1 NA NA CASSQDFRKTGYTF TGTGCCAGCAGCCAAGACTTCAGAAAGACCGGCTACACCTTC
TRBJ1-1 TRBV5-1 NA TRBD1 CASSLDFRGAKAFF TGCGCCAGCAGCTTGGATTTCAGGGGGGCAAAAGCTTTCTTT
TRBJ1-3 TRBV9 few TRBD1 CASSPRQGAGNTIYF TGTGCCAGCAGCCCTCGACAGGGCGCTGGAAACACCATATATTTT
TRBJ2-1 TRBV20-1 NA NA CSAERPRGVYNEQFF TGCAGTGCTGAGAGGCCCAGGGGCGTATACAATGAGCAGTTCTTC
TRBJ1-1 TRBV7-2 many NA CASSLTAGSTEAFF TGTGCCAGCAGCTTAACGGCAGGGAGCACTGAAGCTTTCTTT
TRBJ2-1 TRBV24-1 NA NA CATSDSRGFDEQFF TGTGCCACCAGTGATTCGAGGGGTTTCGATGAGCAGTTCTTC
TRBJ1-4 TRBV27 NA NA CASSLSGGSYLKLFF TGTGCCAGCAGTTTATCGGGCGGTTCCTACCTAAAACTGTTTTTT
TRBJ2-7 TRBV7-2 many TRBD2 CASSSRAGRYEQYF TGTGCCAGCAGCTCGCGAGCGGGGCGATACGAGCAGTACTTC
TRBJ2-1 TRBV29-1 NA NA CSSQSYNEQFF TGCAGCAGTCAGTCTTACAATGAGCAGTTCTTC
TRBJ1-1 TRBV5-1 NA NA CASNLWGTTEAFF TGCGCCAGCAACCTCTGGGGAACCACTGAAGCTTTCTTT
TRBJ2-3 TRBV15 NA NA CATSRVGASTDTQYF TGTGCCACCAGCAGAGTAGGGGCTAGCACAGATACGCAGTATTTT
TRBJ2-1 TRBV11-3 NA TRBD2 CASSQNGLARNEQFF TGTGCCAGCAGCCAGAATGGACTAGCGAGGAATGAGCAGTTCTTC
TRBJ2-1 TRBV3-1 many NA CASSQDPGGSYNEQFF TGTGCCAGCAGCCAAGACCCCGGGGGCTCCTACAATGAGCAGTTCTTC
TRBJ2-2 TRBV9 few TRBD1 CASMGQANTGELFF TGTGCCAGCATGGGACAGGCTAACACCGGGGAGCTGTTTTTT
TRBJ2-2 TRBV2 NA NA CASTAYGGILTGELFF TGTGCCAGCACGGCTTACGGCGGGATCCTAACCGGGGAGCTGTTTTTT
TRBJ2-7 TRBV20-1 few TRBD2 CSARDQLAGYEQYF TGCAGTGCTAGAGATCAGTTAGCGGGATACGAGCAGTACTTC
TRBJ1-5 TRBV20-1 NA NA CSAPTPGRASNQPQHF TGCAGTGCTCCCACCCCGGGACGCGCCTCCAATCAGCCCCAGCATTTT
TRBJ1-2 TRBV24-1 few NA CATTDSNYGYTF TGTGCCACCACCGACAGTAACTATGGCTACACCTTC
TRBJ2-7 TRBV7-9 few TRBD1 CASSRGQATSNEQYF TGTGCCAGCAGCCGAGGACAGGCCACCTCCAACGAGCAGTACTTC
TRBJ2-3 TRBV5-1 NA NA CASSLERTPPGTDTQYF TGCGCCAGCAGCTTGGAAAGGACACCACCCGGCACAGATACGCAGTATTTT
TRBJ1-4 TRBV3-1 many TRBD1 CASSDRVANEKLFF TGTGCCAGCAGCGACAGGGTGGCGAATGAAAAACTGTTTTTT
TRBJ2-7 TRBV7-9 NA TRBD2 CASNRGGHYEQYF TGTGCCAGCAACCGGGGGGGACATTACGAGCAGTACTTC
TRBJ2-3 TRBV7-3 few NA CASSLTSLGGADTQYF TGTGCCAGCAGCTTAACGTCCCTAGGGGGGGCAGATACGCAGTATTTT
TRBJ2-7 TRBV5-6 few TRBD2 CASSPLVASGFYEQYF TGTGCCAGCAGCCCCCTGGTGGCTAGCGGGTTCTACGAGCAGTACTTC
TRBJ2-7 TRBV20-1 many NA CSALGGYEQYF TGCAGTGCCTTAGGGGGGTACGAGCAGTACTTC
TRBJ1-1 TRBV29-1 NA NA CSVELGLLNTEAFF TGCAGCGTTGAACTTGGACTGTTGAACACTGAAGCTTTCTTT
TRBJ1-2 TRBV10-3 NA NA CAISVGAGDGYTF TGTGCCATCAGTGTCGGGGCAGGGGATGGCTACACCTTC
TRBJ1-3 TRBV20-1 few NA CSASSWSGNTIYF TGCAGTGCTAGTTCCTGGTCTGGAAACACCATATATTTT
TRBJ2-1 TRBV6-4 NA NA CASSEWGGGNEQFF TGTGCCAGCAGTGAATGGGGGGGCGGAAATGAGCAGTTCTTC
TRBJ2-7 TRBV20-1 NA TRBD1 CSAIRGPVTYEQYF TGCAGTGCAATCAGGGGGCCAGTCACCTACGAGCAGTACTTC
TRBJ1-2 TRBV5-5 few NA CASSTERANYGYTF TGTGCCAGCAGCACTGAACGGGCAAACTATGGCTACACCTTC
TRBJ1-5 TRBV20-1 few TRBD1 CSARDWTGGRWNQPQHF TGCAGTGCTAGAGATTGGACAGGGGGCAGATGGAATCAGCCCCAGCATTTT
TRBJ1-5 TRBV12-3/TRBV12-4 few NA CASSLTRNSNQPQHF TGTGCCAGCAGCCTAACGAGAAATAGCAATCAGCCCCAGCATTTT
TRBJ2-5 TRBV3-1 few NA CASSQGGHKETQYF TGTGCCAGCAGCCAAGGGGGACATAAAGAGACCCAGTACTTC
TRBJ2-2 TRBV5-1 many TRBD2 CASSLSLADTGELFF TGCGCCAGCAGCTTGAGCCTAGCGGACACCGGGGAGCTGTTTTTT
TRBJ2-1 TRBV7-9 NA NA CALGGEIHYNEQFF TGTGCCCTGGGCGGGGAAATACATTACAATGAGCAGTTCTTC
TRBJ2-7 TRBV20-1 few TRBD2 CSASSREGSEQYF TGCAGTGCTAGTTCGCGGGAGGGCTCCGAGCAGTACTTC
TRBJ1-2 TRBV12-3/TRBV12-4 NA NA CASSLGQGSNYGYTF TGTGCCAGCAGTCTGGGGCAGGGATCTAACTATGGCTACACCTTC